These 30 T cell receptor beta chains were all obtained from the same sample, sequenced in a study of Ad26.COV2.S vaccination and SARS-CoV-2 variants. Sequenced by immunoSEQ multiplex PCR; TCRdb stores in-frame clones only, minus some. The sample carries fewer than 500,000 clones, about 90% recorded once. Regarding treatment: around 19 received Ad26.COV2.S at low or high dose, single or two shots; five or six received placebo; per-sample allocation not given. At day 63 after the first vaccine or placebo injection, samples were drawn. The sequencing here drew on peripheral blood, taken in a trial of Ad26.COV2.S vaccine versus placebo. Receptors originate from a person between 18 and 59 years old who received the Ad26.COV2.S COVID-19 vaccine or a placebo.

V usage is TRBV25-1 and J usage is TRBJ2-3, with TRBD2 identical over 9 bases. V shed 8 bases and J 4 bases; nucleotides not matched to a gene: 10. Germline-derived CDR1 and CDR2 are MGHDK and SYGVNS. CDR3 length: 15 residues. The CDR3: CASGSSGSVADTQYF. DNA of the CDR3: TGTGCCAGCGGGAGTAGCGGGAGTGTCGCAGATACGCAGTATTTT.

This chain links TRBV30 with TRBJ2-3; D is unresolved. CDR1 is GTSNPN and CDR2 is SVGIG in the germline V gene (reference sequence). The germline V and J ends were trimmed by 4 bases and 1 base, with 9 bases remaining between them. This CDR3 has 13 amino acids. CDR3 sequence reads: CAWMGRGTDTQYF. The DNA for the CDR3 is TGTGCCTGGATGGGTCGGGGCACAGATACGCAGTATTTT.

The V call is TRBV27, the J call TRBJ2-1; D gene uncertain. V dropped 8 bases and J dropped 2 bases, with 7 bases sitting between them. The CDR3 loop spans 12 amino acids. Germline V CDR1 and CDR2: MNHEY, SMNVEV (reference sequence). Written as DNA, the CDR3 is TGTGCCAGCGGGATTCCCTACAATGAGCAGTTCTTC. This sequence encodes CASGIPYNEQFF.

This clone is a singleton in its sample. The J gene is TRBJ2-7, the V gene TRBV5-1; 11 bases line up with TRBD2. The junction had 11 bases not matched to a gene; V was cut back by 4 bases and J by 2 bases. This CDR3 is built from 17 residues. Germline V gene data show CDR1 as SGHRS and CDR2 as YFSETQ. The CDR3 DNA reads as TGCGCCAGCAGCGTACTAGCGGGAGCCCTATCGACCTACGAGCAGTACTTC. Protein sequence: CASSVLAGALSTYEQYF.

This chain connects TRBV14 to TRBJ1-3, with D unresolved. The CDR3 covers 15 residues. V was cut by 0 bases and J by 2 bases, with 8 bases left in between. The germline CDR1 and CDR2 sequences are SGHDN and FVKESK. In DNA form, the CDR3 reads TGTGCCAGCAGCCAAGATCTTGGACCTGGAAACACCATATATTTT. This codes for CASSQDLGPGNTIYF.

The chain joins TRBV27 to TRBJ2-3, with a tentative D call TRBD2 (6 bases). The CDR3 spans 15 residues. Germline V lookup: CDR1 MNHEY, CDR2 SMNVEV (reference sequence). Trimming shortened V by 0 bases and J by 2 bases, and 9 bases separated the two germline ends. CDR3 sequence: CASSLSPDYTDTQYF. In DNA, the CDR3 is TGTGCCAGCAGTTTATCCCCGGACTACACAGATACGCAGTATTTT.

V and J are TRBV5-1 and TRBJ2-7; TRBD2 matches at 9 bases. Germline CDR1 and CDR2: SGHRS and YFSETQ. V was clipped by 5 bases and J by 2 bases; unmatched bases: 8. This CDR3 comprises 15 residues. DNA of the CDR3: TGCGCCAGCAGATATGAGCGGGAGGCTACCTACGAGCAGTACTTC. Translated: CASRYEREATYEQYF.

The chain combines TRBV4-1 with TRBJ1-1; D is undetermined. Germline V gene data show CDR1 as MGHRA and CDR2 as YSYEKL. The V and J ends lost 2 bases and 1 base respectively, with 17 bases between them. The CDR3 is made up of 17 amino acids. DNA of the CDR3: TGCGCCAGCAGCCAAAAAGTATTTACACGCCCGAACACTGAAGCTTTCTTT. Amino acids: CASSQKVFTRPNTEAFF.

There are a few counts of this clone. This chain links TRBV12-3 or TRBV12-4 with TRBJ2-7; D is unresolved. The V and J ends lost 4 bases and 3 bases respectively, with 7 bases between them. The length of the CDR3 is 12 residues. CDR3 in DNA: TGTGCCAGCAGTTCACAGAGCTACGAGCAGTACTTC. It codes for CASSSQSYEQYF.

With regard to this clone: It is likely a read error, because the conserved phenylalanine at the end of the CDR3 is missing. The DNA is left out, because the CDR3 cannot be placed on it with certainty; the CDR3 is given as TCRdb lists it. The genes are TRBV10-3 and TRBJ2-7; the tabulated D call, TRBD2, remains unverified against the DNA. The CDR3 contains 13 residues when both ends are counted. In germline, CDR1 is ENHRY, CDR2 SYGVKD. The CDR3 spells CAIRRNVEGAPII.

The chain joins TRBV6-5 to TRBJ2-5, with 8 bases matching TRBD1. V shed 6 bases and J 2 bases; nucleotides not matched to a gene: 5. Germline CDR1 and CDR2: MNHEY and SVGAGI. The CDR3 has 14 amino acids. The CDR3 coding sequence is TGTGCCAGCAGCCGTAACAGGGGGCAAGAGACCCAGTACTTC. It yields the protein CASSRNRGQETQYF.

Comment on this clone: Other DNA sequences within the sample encode an identical CDR3. The genes are TRBV28 and TRBJ1-1; D may be TRBD1 (5 bases). V was trimmed by 3 bases and J by 4 bases, leaving 9 bases between them. The CDR3 is 13 amino acids. Germline-derived CDR1 and CDR2 are MDHEN and SYDVKM. The CDR3 bases are TGTGCCAGCAGTTTCGGTAGGGGCACTGAAGCTTTCTTT. This sequence encodes CASSFGRGTEAFF.

J is TRBJ1-1 and V is TRBV6-1; TRBD1 aligns across 8 bases. Germline values: CDR1 MNHNS, CDR2 SASEGT. The CDR3 has 14 amino acids. The V segment lost 1 base and the J segment 11 bases; nucleotides outside the gene matches: 9. This CDR3 is CASSEGGQGARAFF. CDR3 coding DNA: TGTGCCAGCAGTGAAGGGGGTCAGGGGGCGAGGGCTTTCTTT.

V is TRBV7-9 and J is TRBJ2-5; D may be TRBD1 (6 bases). This CDR3 has 13 residues. The germline V gene encodes CDR1 SEHNR and CDR2 FQNEAQ (reference sequence). The V and J ends lost 3 bases and 3 bases respectively, with 8 bases between them. CDR3 loop: CASSFWTEETQYF. CDR3 DNA sequence: TGTGCCAGCAGCTTCTGGACAGAAGAGACCCAGTACTTC. The complete variable domain, with remaining parts taken from reference TRBV7-9 and TRBJ2-5, reads DTGVSQNPRHKITKRGQNVTFRCDPISEHNRLYWYRQTLGQGPEFLTYFQNEAQLEKSRLLSDRFSAERPKGSFSTLEIQRTEQGDSAMYLCASSFWTEETQYFGPGTRLLVL.

This clone occurred once. The CDR3 DNA is TGTGCCAGCTCACCTCCGCCGGGACAGGGGGCTAATGAGCAGTTCTTC. Residues: CASSPPPGQGANEQFF. V and J are TRBV18 and TRBJ2-1; 12 bases line up with TRBD1. The V gene end was trimmed by 3 bases and the J gene end by 7 bases; junction bases not matched to a gene: 7. The CDR3 runs to 16 residues. Germline CDR1 reads KGHSH; CDR2 reads LQKENI.

J is TRBJ2-2 and V is TRBV6-2 or TRBV6-3, with 10 bases identical to TRBD2. The CDR3 spans 15 residues. The germline V gene has CDR1 MNHEY and CDR2 SVGEGT. V shed 4 bases, J shed 5 bases, and the junction held 4 bases outside the gene matches. Here the CDR3 reads CASSSGLADTGELFF. Here the CDR3 DNA reads TGTGCCAGCAGTTCCGGACTAGCGGATACCGGGGAGCTGTTTTTT.

This rearrangement joins TRBV28 to TRBJ2-1; TRBD1 matches 8 bases. The J segment lost 7 bases and the V segment lost 8 bases, leaving 7 bases of the junction unmatched. This CDR3 region has 13 residues. The germline V gene encodes CDR1 MDHEN and CDR2 SYDVKM. The CDR3 loop is CASWAGGINEQFF. The CDR3 coding sequence is TGTGCCAGCTGGGCAGGGGGCATAAATGAGCAGTTCTTC.

V is TRBV12-3 or TRBV12-4 and J is TRBJ2-4; 9 bases are shared with TRBD1. J was trimmed by 11 bases and V by 3 bases; bases with no gene match: 2. The CDR3 extends over 12 amino acids. The CDR3 spells CASSLTGGVQYF. In nucleotides, the CDR3 is TGTGCCAGCAGTTTGACAGGGGGGGTTCAGTACTTC.

V and J are TRBV7-9 and TRBJ2-7; the D gene could be TRBD1 or TRBD2 (6 bases each). Germline CDR1 is SEHNR and CDR2 is FQNEAQ (reference sequence). The CDR3 is 13 amino acids. Between the trimmed V and J ends, which lost 7 bases and 5 bases, there was a span of 15 bases. The CDR3 nucleotides are TGTGCCAGCAACCTTTTCGGGGGCCACGAGCAGTACTTC. This sequence encodes CASNLFGGHEQYF.

The rearrangement uses TRBV9 and TRBJ2-7; D is perhaps TRBD2 (6 bases). The CDR3 covers 15 residues. V gave up 0 bases and J gave up 1 base, with 11 bases separating them. Per germline, CDR1 SGDLS and CDR2 YYNGEE. The CDR3 spells CASSVGWGESYEQYF. The CDR3 DNA is TGTGCCAGCAGCGTAGGGTGGGGGGAATCCTACGAGCAGTACTTC.

The chain has TRBV28 and TRBJ2-7; 10 bases are a match to TRBD2. The CDR3 length is 17 residues. V lost 3 bases to trimming and J lost 0 bases; unmatched junction nucleotides: 8. The germline gives CDR1 MDHEN, CDR2 SYDVKM. This CDR3 reads CASSLSTSGRLSYEQYF. DNA of the CDR3: TGTGCCAGCAGTTTGTCGACTAGCGGGCGTCTCTCCTACGAGCAGTACTTC.

The rearrangement joins TRBV5-6 to TRBJ1-5; weak D call: TRBD1 (5 bases). The V gene lost 0 bases and the J gene lost 6 bases, with 13 bases spanning the gap. Germline CDR1 reads SGHDT; CDR2 reads YYEEEE. The CDR3 sequence is 15 residues long. In DNA form, the CDR3 reads TGTGCCAGCAGCTTGGGGGGACTGCGTTCTCAGCCCCAGCATTTT. Its translation: CASSLGGLRSQPQHF.

The chain joins TRBV5-5 to TRBJ2-6, with 10 bases identical to TRBD1. This CDR3 is built from 19 residues. Germline V gene sequence: CDR1 SGHKS, CDR2 YYEKEE (reference sequence). V was clipped by 0 bases and J by 4 bases; unmatched bases: 10. CDR3 loop: CASSLAPGQGIGGANVLTF. DNA for the CDR3: TGTGCCAGCAGCTTGGCCCCGGGACAGGGGATCGGCGGGGCCAACGTCCTGACTTTC.

The gene calls are TRBV25-1 and TRBJ2-7; 9 bases fit TRBD1. The germline V gene encodes CDR1 MGHDK and CDR2 SYGVNS. Trimming at V came to 4 bases and at J to 2 bases, leaving 9 bases not matched to a gene. The CDR3 length is 16 residues. The CDR3 loop is CASSGLTGGMAYEQYF. The CDR3 region has the DNA TGTGCCAGCAGTGGGCTGACAGGGGGTATGGCCTACGAGCAGTACTTC.

The gene calls are TRBV9 and TRBJ1-4, with D maybe TRBD1 (5 bases). CDR3 length: 16 residues. Deletions cut 2 bases from V and 5 bases from J, with 16 bases between. Germline V CDR1 and CDR2: SGDLS, YYNGEE. The CDR3, as DNA: TGTGCCAGCAGCGTCGGGCCTGGAGGGGTAAATGAAAAACTGTTTTTT. This translates into CASSVGPGGVNEKLFF.

The rearrangement joins TRBV9 to TRBJ2-7; D not resolved. Germline assignment: CDR1 SGDLS and CDR2 YYNGEE. This CDR3 contains 13 residues. V lost 0 bases and J lost 4, with 8 bases in between. The DNA for the CDR3 is TGTGCCAGCAGCGTAGGGCTTGGGTACGAGCAGTACTTC. Protein product: CASSVGLGYEQYF.

The gene calls are TRBV10-3 and TRBJ2-3; TRBD2 agrees at 12 bases. The CDR3 runs 15 residues. V trimming: 7 bases; J trimming: 5 bases; junction bases outside the gene matches: 7. Germline V gives CDR1 ENHRY, CDR2 SYGVKD. In DNA, the CDR3 is TGTGCCATCAAGGCTAGCGGGAGGGCCCTAGATACGCAGTATTTT. This translates into CAIKASGRALDTQYF.

The chain couples TRBV13 to TRBJ1-2; 8 bases match TRBD1. The V gene end was trimmed by 4 bases and the J gene end by 4 bases; junction bases not matched to a gene: 2. This CDR3 has 13 residues. CDR1 is PRHDT and CDR2 is FYEKMQ in the germline V gene (reference sequence). CDR3 nucleotide sequence: TGTGCCAGCAGCTCGGGACAGGTCTATGGCTACACCTTC. The encoded protein is CASSSGQVYGYTF.

The chain joins TRBV30 to TRBJ1-4, with a tentative D call TRBD1 (5 bases). The germline V and J ends were trimmed by 1 base and 7 bases, with 10 bases remaining between them. This CDR3 region has 13 residues. CDR1 and CDR2 from the germline V gene are GTSNPN and SVGIG (reference sequence). The CDR3 reads CAWSGGAGEKLFF. The CDR3 region has the DNA TGTGCCTGGAGTGGAGGGGCGGGTGAAAAACTGTTTTTT.

The rearrangement joins TRBV6-5 to TRBJ2-7; 12 bases line up with TRBD2. This CDR3 is built from 15 residues. Germline values: CDR1 MNHEY, CDR2 SVGAGI. The V gene end was trimmed by 6 bases and the J gene end by 2 bases; junction bases not matched to a gene: 5. CDR3 sequence (DNA): TGTGCCAGCAGCAGGACTAGCGGGGCCGCCTACGAGCAGTACTTC. Its protein is CASSRTSGAAYEQYF.